The 3 T cell receptor beta chains below were found in one sample sequenced in a study of T cell responses to AZD1222 COVID-19 vaccine (dated by TCRdb to about 2021). Library preparation employed the immunoSEQ multiplex PCR assay. The table comes from immuneACCESS by way of TCRdb, which keeps in-frame sequences with V and J called. Part of the clones is missing from these tables; in studies checked, under half for an unresolved V gene and the rest for unknown reasons. The sample table records about 85,000 clones; roughly 89% of these occur just once. Around 2.2% of the sample is in the top ten clones. The meaning of the sample's time point label: baseline before first vaccination. The starting material was peripheral blood, obtained on day 0 of AZD1222 vaccination. These receptors were obtained from an adult in good health.

This chain joins TRBV18 and TRBJ1-5; possibly TRBD1 for D (5 bases). The V end lost 0 bases, the J end lost 7 bases, and 19 bases lay between the germline ends. Per the germline V gene, CDR1 is KGHSH and CDR2 is LQKENI. The CDR3 runs to 17 residues. CDR3 sequence reads: CASSPPESRGAGQPQHF. DNA of the CDR3: TGTGCCAGCTCACCACCAGAAAGCCGCGGGGCAGGACAGCCCCAGCATTTT. Full variable domain (outside the CDR3, taken from reference TRBV18 and TRBJ1-5): NAGVMQNPRHLVRRRGQEARLRCSPMKGHSHVYWYRQLPEEGLKFMVYLQKENIIDESGMPKERFSAEFPKEGPSILRIQQVVRGDSAAYFCASSPPESRGAGQPQHFGDGTRLSIL.

The chain employs TRBV21-1 and TRBJ2-1; the table's D gene call, TRBD2, was not cross checked with the DNA. TRBV21-1 is annotated as a pseudogene. The CDR3 totals 12 residues. The chain's CDR3 is CASSHRLMEQFF. The CDR3 DNA follows: TGTGCCAGCAGCCACCGACTAATGGAGCAGTTCTTC.

V gene TRBV2 combines with J gene TRBJ2-1; the match to TRBD1 covers 7 bases. The length of the CDR3 is 17 residues. V shed 6 bases, J shed 5 bases, and the junction held 16 bases outside the gene matches. Looked up from germline, CDR1 is SNHLY and CDR2 is FYNNEI. The CDR3 DNA reads as TGTGCCAGCAGCGAGCCCTCCCGGACAGGAGTGGACAATGAGCAGTTCTTC. Translated, it gives CASSEPSRTGVDNEQFF.